Given below is one T cell receptor (beta chain) in context. Individuals aged roughly 18 to 95 years were recruited from approximately 22 US areas. Generated by immunoSEQ multiplex PCR, the TCRdb table keeps only in-frame clones and is missing some. This sample has 180,000 or so clones, with roughly 88% found just once. This entry is derived from a study of blood T cell repertoires in COVID-19. V trimming: 4 bases; J trimming: 5 bases; junction bases outside the gene matches: 7. Germline V gives CDR1 SGHTS, CDR2 YDEGEE. This CDR3 has 14 residues. Sequencing used PBMCs or T cells enriched from blood (not recorded which). The source of this sequence is a middle-aged man with acute COVID-19. The V and J genes are TRBV5-8 and TRBJ1-1; TRBD1 agrees at 8 bases. CDR3 in DNA: TGTGCCAGCAGCACCCGGACAGGGCTGACTGAAGCTTTCTTT. Its translation is CASSTRTGLTEAFF.